The T cell receptor beta chain under discussion was sequenced for a study of CD8+ T cells in alopecia areata. Study-level information: People stayed on tofacitinib for 6 to 18 months, then stopped the drug for 6 months.

cDNA reverse transcribed from extracted RNA served as the sequencing template. The data were produced by immunoSEQ multiplex PCR, yet TCRdb's version contains in-frame clones alone and is incomplete. This table holds about 91,000 clones, 35% to 45% found once. Of note for this clone: The antigen remains undetermined.

Study-level points and caveats: Patients shared TCRs less clearly than mice did, possibly owing to HLA. Clonality exceeded that of normal scalp in lesional scalp, most notably in alopecia totalis/universalis.

Researchers took lesional scalp punch biopsies and peripheral blood from people who were alopecia areata patients. V trimming: 0 bases; J trimming: 4 bases; junction bases outside the gene matches: 11. From germline, CDR1 is SGHRS and CDR2 YFSETQ. The CDR3 has 17 residues. The genes are TRBV5-1 and TRBJ2-5, with 8 positions matching TRBD1. The clonotype was recovered from a human donor with alopecia areata. Material: CD4+ T cells sorted from blood. DNA for the CDR3: TGCGCCAGCAGCTTGGGATCCAGGACAGGGAGGACAGAGACCCAGTACTTC. Its translation is CASSLGSRTGRTETQYF.